Included here is one TCR beta chain sequence, with context. These data originate in a study of control samples from healthy donors and cancer patients. The table came from immunoSEQ multiplex PCR; TCRdb's copy has only in-frame clones and leaves some out. The top ten clones hold roughly 12% of a sample with tens of thousands of clones, roughly 91% of them seen once. The CDR3 runs 17 residues. Trimming removed 4 bases from V and 0 bases from J; junction bases left unmatched: 11. The V gene's germline CDR1 is PRHDT and CDR2 FYEKMQ (reference sequence). The sample taken for sequencing was PBMCs. The source of this sequence is a man in his forties or fifties with lung cancer. This rearrangement joins TRBV13 to TRBJ1-1; TRBD1 matches at 7 bases. CDR3 coding DNA: TGTGCCAGCAGCTCTCGGGACAGCCGAGACATGAACACTGAAGCTTTCTTT. Translated: CASSSRDSRDMNTEAFF.